A selection of T cell receptor beta chains follows, all from one sample in a study of blood T cell repertoires in COVID-19. TCRdb's copy holds only in-frame clones and misses some; the assay was immunoSEQ multiplex PCR. This sample carries 65,000 to 95,000 clones, 89% of them seen once, and the ten largest clones take roughly 9.6%. The sequenced sample consisted of peripheral blood. The receptors were gathered from a man aged 80 or over with acute or convalescent COVID-19. Each CDR3 is given with its conserved first and last residue. The D gene is left open where the match is weak. For some rows the clone size is stated as once, few or many, or as a class when expanded; others skip it.

clone size	D gene	J gene	V gene	CDR3 length	CDR3 protein	CDR3 DNA
-	TRBD2	TRBJ2-1	TRBV4-1	17	CASSQPSSGRIRYEQFF	TGCGCCAGCAGCCAACCATCTAGCGGGAGGATAAGGTATGAGCAGTTCTTC
-	-	TRBJ2-7	TRBV7-9	12	CASSPRGYEQYF	TGTGCCAGCAGCCCACGGGGGTACGAGCAGTACTTC
-	TRBD1	TRBJ2-2	TRBV6-5	13	CASRGGNTGELFF	TGTGCCAGTAGAGGGGGCAACACCGGGGAGCTGTTTTTT
-	-	TRBJ1-5	TRBV2	13	CATQGKTDQPQHF	TGTGCCACGCAGGGCAAGACTGATCAGCCCCAGCATTTT
-	TRBD2	TRBJ2-1	TRBV20-1	16	CSASSTSGASYNEQFF	TGCAGTGCTAGTTCTACTAGCGGAGCCTCCTACAATGAGCAGTTCTTC
once	-	TRBJ1-1	TRBV10-3	15	CAISERTVGNTEAFF	TGTGCCATCAGTGAGAGGACAGTGGGGAACACTGAAGCTTTCTTT
-	-	TRBJ1-2	TRBV2	11	CASSAQGGYTF	TGTGCCAGCAGTGCTCAGGGTGGCTACACCTTC
-	TRBD1	TRBJ1-1	TRBV29-1	14	CSVEGDRSATEAFF	TGCAGCGTTGAAGGGGACAGGTCGGCCACTGAAGCTTTCTTT
-	-	TRBJ1-2	TRBV21-1	14	CASRQGDSNYGYTF	TGTGCCAGCAGACAGGGTGACTCTAACTATGGCTACACCTTC
-	-	TRBJ1-4	TRBV5-1	17	CASSLVGQFETNEKLFF	TGCGCCAGCAGCTTGGTGGGGCAGTTTGAGACTAATGAAAAACTGTTTTTT
-	-	TRBJ2-1	TRBV30	15	CAWSVAWQEGNEQFF	TGTGCCTGGAGTGTAGCCTGGCAGGAGGGAAATGAGCAGTTCTTC
once	-	TRBJ1-5	TRBV5-1	15	CASSLIPGPNQPQHF	TGCGCCAGCAGCTTGATACCAGGGCCTAATCAGCCCCAGCATTTT
-	-	TRBJ2-5	TRBV24-1	15	CATSDSGLSEGTQYF	TGTGCCACCAGTGACTCGGGTCTATCCGAGGGGACCCAGTACTTC
-	-	TRBJ1-3	TRBV5-4	13	CASSLVEGNTIYF	TGTGCCAGCAGCTTGGTGGAGGGAAACACCATATATTTT
-	-	TRBJ1-2	TRBV5-4	13	CASSLATGNGYTF	TGTGCCAGCAGCTTGGCAACAGGGAATGGCTACACCTTC
-	TRBD1	TRBJ2-1	TRBV24-1	16	CATSVGTASSYNEQFF	TGTGCCACCAGTGTTGGGACAGCGAGCTCCTACAATGAGCAGTTCTTC
-	TRBD2	TRBJ2-5	TRBV11-3	15	CASSLGGRSGETQYF	TGTGCCAGCAGCTTAGGCGGGAGGTCGGGGGAGACCCAGTACTTC
-	-	TRBJ2-2	TRBV7-3	14	CASSSQGNTGELFF	TGTGCCAGCAGCTCTCAGGGGAACACCGGGGAGCTGTTTTTT
-	-	TRBJ1-1	TRBV5-1	15	CASSPGGTHGTEAFF	TGCGCCAGCAGCCCCGGCGGGACCCACGGCACTGAAGCTTTCTTT
-	TRBD2	TRBJ2-3	TRBV9	15	CASSGGLAVPDTQYF	TGTGCCAGCAGCGGGGGACTAGCGGTCCCAGATACGCAGTATTTT
-	TRBD1	TRBJ2-7	TRBV11-2	14	CASTALQGAGEQYF	TGTGCCAGCACCGCTCTACAGGGGGCGGGCGAGCAGTACTTC
-	TRBD1	TRBJ1-2	TRBV5-1	18	CASSSLGTGGEEGYGYTF	TGCGCCAGCAGCTCGCTGGGGACAGGGGGCGAGGAAGGCTATGGCTACACCTTC
-	-	TRBJ2-1	TRBV12-3/TRBV12-4	12	CASSLVYNEQFF	TGTGCCAGCAGTTTAGTATACAATGAGCAGTTCTTC